The 22 T cell receptor beta chains presented below share a single source sample, sequenced in a study of blood T cells in healthy people across ages. A second roughly 7 to 11 cycle PCR used barcoded and J-beta primers. TCRdb reanalysed the 5' RACE reads using MiXCR and keeps one entry per CDR3 protein. The sample holds over a million distinct CDR3 sequences, 55% to 75% seen once. Sequencing input: blood. These receptors were collected from a man between 18 and 29 years old in good health.

This clonotype was counted between two and nine times. The CDR3 spells CASSQGLLAELFF. CDR3 nucleotides: TGCGCCAGCAGCCAAGGCCTACTAGCGGAGCTGTTTTTT. The chain links TRBV4-1 to TRBJ2-2; the D gene is possibly TRBD2 (6 bases). Trimming removed 1 base from V and 10 bases from J, with 10 bases in between. This CDR3 comprises 13 residues. From germline, CDR1 is MGHRA and CDR2 YSYEKL.

The rearrangement uses TRBV20-1 and TRBJ1-4, with TRBD1 as a possible D gene (5 bases). Looked up from germline, CDR1 is DFQATT and CDR2 is SNEGSKA (reference sequence). V was cut by 0 bases and J by 7 bases, with 9 bases left in between. The CDR3 sequence is 13 residues long. DNA for the CDR3: TGCAGTGCTAGAGATGGGGGGTCTGAAAAACTGTTTTTT. This gives the protein CSARDGGSEKLFF.

Only a few counts were recorded for this clonotype. This rearrangement joins TRBV20-1 to TRBJ2-1; D call uncertain. Looked up from germline, CDR1 is DFQATT and CDR2 is SNEGSKA (reference sequence). Trimming cost V 6 bases and J 8 bases, with 14 bases left between them. This CDR3 region has 12 residues. This CDR3 reads CSANLVSDEQFF. For the CDR3, the DNA is TGCAGTGCAAACCTGGTGAGCGATGAGCAGTTCTTC.

Concerning this clonotype: Given the absence of the conserved phenylalanine or tryptophan at the CDR3 end, a read error is likely. The V gene is TRBV4-1, the J gene TRBJ2-7; D is undetermined. Trimming took 3 bases from V and 0 from J, leaving 12 bases between them. Looked up from germline, CDR1 is MGHRA and CDR2 is YSYEKL. The length of the CDR3 is 15 residues. This chain's CDR3 is CASSQIQALSYEQYL. The DNA for the CDR3 is TGCGCCAGCAGCCAGATTCAGGCCCTCTCCTACGAGCAGTACCTC.

The CDR3 here is CASSPGAIREQFF. The CDR3 nucleotides read TGTGCCAGCAGTCCCGGGGCCATCAGGGAGCAGTTCTTC. V and J are TRBV7-2 and TRBJ2-1; D may be TRBD1 or TRBD2 (5 bases each). There are 13 residues in the CDR3. V lost 6 bases to trimming and J lost 10 bases, with 16 bases between them. Germline V CDR1 and CDR2: SGHTA, FQGNSA.

The gene calls are TRBV7-9 and TRBJ1-3; no clear D gene. The CDR3 is 14 amino acids. Trimming shortened V by 5 bases and J by 1 base, and 9 bases separated the two germline ends. From germline, CDR1 is SEHNR and CDR2 FQNEAQ (reference sequence). The CDR3: CASSVVESGNTIYF. The CDR3 region has the DNA TGTGCCAGCAGCGTGGTCGAGTCTGGAAACACCATATATTTT.

V gene TRBV5-1 combines with J gene TRBJ2-3, with D maybe TRBD1 (6 bases). This CDR3 is 17 amino acids long. Trimming cost V 4 bases and J 0 bases, with 18 bases left between them. Germline V gene sequence: CDR1 SGHRS, CDR2 YFSETQ. The CDR3 nucleotides are TGCGCCAGCAGCCCCACTTCCGGGACAACTAGCACAGATACGCAGTATTTT. This gives the protein CASSPTSGTTSTDTQYF. The variable domain in full, completed from reference TRBV5-1 and TRBJ2-3, reads KAGVTQTPRYLIKTRGQQVTLSCSPISGHRSVSWYQQTPGQGLQFLFEYFSETQRNKGNFPGRFSGRQFSNSRSEMNVSTLELGDSALYLCASSPTSGTTSTDTQYFGPGTRLTVL.

This clonotype was observed a handful of times. The chain uses TRBV27 and TRBJ2-7, with 12 bases identical to TRBD2. The CDR3 runs 13 residues. CDR1 and CDR2 (germline): MNHEY, SMNVEV (reference sequence). Trimming took 10 bases from V and 2 from J; bases not matched to a gene: 3. DNA of the CDR3: TGTGCCACCCTAGCGGGAGGGACCTACGAGCAGTACTTC. It specifies CATLAGGTYEQYF.

On this clonotype itself: One junction end does not reproduce the germline sequence, and a read error may be involved. V is TRBV27 and J is TRBJ2-3, with TRBD2 matching over 9 bases. This CDR3 is built from 17 residues. Looked up from germline, CDR1 is MNHEY and CDR2 is SMNVEV (reference sequence). The CDR3 protein is CASSPGLASLGTATQYF. CDR3 nucleotides: TGTGCCAGCTCCCCGGGACTAGCCTCACTCGGGACAGCTACGCAGTATTTT.

The V call is TRBV15, the J call TRBJ1-5; TRBD1 might be the D (5 bases). The V gene lost 2 bases and the J gene lost 2 bases, with 10 bases spanning the gap. Per germline, CDR1 LNHNV and CDR2 YYDKDF (reference sequence). The CDR3 length is 15 residues. Here the CDR3 DNA reads TGTGCCACCAGCAGAAGCAGGGTCGGCAATCAGCCCCAGCATTTT. Its translation: CATSRSRVGNQPQHF.

This clonotype occurred once. The J gene is TRBJ2-1, the V gene TRBV6-6; the D gene is possibly TRBD2 (5 bases). Germline V lookup: CDR1 MNHNY, CDR2 SVGAGI (reference sequence). The ends were cut back, 2 bases at V and 9 bases at J, with 8 bases in the middle. CDR3 length: 12 residues. The CDR3 nucleotides read TGTGCCAGCAGTTACCCAGAGGGTGAGCAGTTCTTC. It codes for CASSYPEGEQFF.

V gene TRBV15 combines with J gene TRBJ1-5, with 11 bases that match TRBD1. The germline V gene has CDR1 LNHNV and CDR2 YYDKDF (reference sequence). The CDR3 totals 16 residues. V was pared by 1 base and J by 6 bases, with 5 bases of the junction left unmatched. The CDR3 spells CATSRGTGGNAQPQHF. The CDR3 bases are TGTGCCACCAGCAGAGGGACAGGGGGCAATGCTCAGCCCCAGCATTTT.

The rearrangement joins TRBV4-1 to TRBJ2-7; no firm D call. V lost 4 bases and J lost 2, with 18 bases in between. This CDR3 is built from 16 residues. The germline V gene encodes CDR1 MGHRA and CDR2 YSYEKL. CDR3 in DNA: TGCGCCAGCAGCCCGATATCGTCGCACGACGCCTACGAGCAGTACTTC. It specifies CASSPISSHDAYEQYF.

This clonotype was detected only once. The V call is TRBV6-6, the J call TRBJ1-4; tentative D call: TRBD1 (5 bases). Germline CDR1 is MNHNY and CDR2 is SVGAGI (reference sequence). Trimming pared 2 bases from V and 5 bases from J, leaving 12 bases between. CDR3 length equals 15 residues. As DNA, the CDR3 is TGTGCCAGCAGTTACCGGAGGGGAGAGAATGAAAAACTGTTTTTT. Protein: CASSYRRGENEKLFF.

The chain joins TRBV12-3 or TRBV12-4 to TRBJ1-4; D is undetermined. Trimming removed 3 bases from V and 4 bases from J, with 6 bases in between. The CDR3 spans 13 residues. The DNA of the CDR3 is TGTGCCAGCAGTTTCAGAGTTAATGAAAAACTGTTTTTT. Protein product: CASSFRVNEKLFF.

V and J are TRBV6-5 and TRBJ2-3; 7 bases fit TRBD2. Germline assignment: CDR1 MNHEY and CDR2 SVGAGI. The CDR3 is 15 amino acids. V shed 5 bases, J shed 0 bases, and the junction held 5 bases outside the gene matches. The CDR3 loop is CASSKSGDSTDTQYF. The CDR3 DNA follows: TGTGCCAGCAGTAAGAGCGGGGATAGCACAGATACGCAGTATTTT.

The chain joins TRBV4-1 to TRBJ2-1; TRBD2 matches at 13 bases. Looked up from germline, CDR1 is MGHRA and CDR2 is YSYEKL. The CDR3 totals 18 residues. V lost 1 base to trimming and J lost 6 bases; unmatched junction nucleotides: 9. Written as DNA, the CDR3 is TGCGCCAGCAGCCAAGTCGAAGGACTAGCGGGAGACGGCAATGAGCAGTTCTTC. Translation: CASSQVEGLAGDGNEQFF.

In nucleotides, the CDR3 is TGTGCCATCAGTGAGGGAAAGGACAGTGGAACCTACGAGCAGTACTTC. Translation: CAISEGKDSGTYEQYF. The rearrangement joins TRBV10-3 to TRBJ2-7, with D perhaps matching TRBD1 (6 bases). Germline CDR1 and CDR2: ENHRY and SYGVKD. There are 16 residues in the CDR3. With 2 bases removed from V and 2 bases from J, the gap between germline ends came to 16 bases.

The chain joins TRBV14 to TRBJ2-1; 9 bases agree with TRBD1. Germline-derived CDR1 and CDR2 are SGHDN and FVKESK. The CDR3 totals 12 residues. V lost 5 bases, J lost 10 bases, and 3 bases stayed unmatched. CDR3 coding DNA: TGTGCCAGCAGCGGGACAGGGCGGGAGCAGTTCTTC. This codes for CASSGTGREQFF. Full variable domain (remainder filled in from reference TRBV14 and TRBJ2-1): EAGVTQFPSHSVIEKGQTVTLRCDPISGHDNLYWYRRVMGKEIKFLLHFVKESKQDESGMPNNRFLAERTGGTYSTLKVQPAELEDSGVYFCASSGTGREQFFGPGTRLTVL.

The gene calls are TRBV6-5 and TRBJ2-7, with 7 bases aligning to TRBD2. CDR3 length: 13 residues. The junction had 8 bases not matched to a gene; V was cut back by 5 bases and J by 7 bases. CDR1 MNHEY and CDR2 SVGAGI come from the germline V gene. The CDR3 nucleotides are TGTGCCAGCAGTGACTGGGGGGGAATGGAGCAGTACTTC. This translates into CASSDWGGMEQYF.

As DNA, the CDR3 is TGTGCCAGCAGCATGGGACAGCACTCCTACGAGCAGTACTTC. Its protein product is CASSMGQHSYEQYF. V is TRBV5-6 and J is TRBJ2-7; 7 bases map to TRBD1. The trim removed 4 bases at V and 0 bases at J, leaving 4 bases unmatched. The CDR3 runs 14 residues. Germline V gene data show CDR1 as SGHDT and CDR2 as YYEEEE.

This chain connects TRBV5-1 to TRBJ2-1; 9 bases are a match to TRBD2. The CDR3 is 16 amino acids. Trimming removed 0 bases from V and 6 bases from J; junction bases left unmatched: 7. From germline, CDR1 is SGHRS and CDR2 YFSETQ. In nucleotides, the CDR3 is TGCGCCAGCAGCTTGGTTAGCGGGAGAGGCTCCAATGAGCAGTTCTTC. It yields the protein CASSLVSGRGSNEQFF.